This T cell receptor (beta chain) came from a study of blood T cell repertoires in COVID-19 (dated by TCRdb to the early 2020s). General notes on the study: Samples covering the acute and convalescent phases of COVID-19 were provided by collaborators in the United States, Italy and Spain. The prospective study material was composed of cDNA or gDNA derived from T cells, B-cell-depleted T cells, or PBMCs. Deeply sampled blood TCRbeta repertoires from subjects exposed to, actively infected with, or recovered from COVID-19 were included in the dataset. A freely available public database, intended as a resource for researchers studying the immune response to SARS-CoV-2, is where the repertoires were released. Samples came from the ongoing ImmuneRACE study (first 160 participants) plus 1,254 subjects from 6 global collaborators. Sample metadata almost always included a de-identified subject ID, COVID-19 status, age in years and sex. Where HLA class I and class II types were available, the types were taken from metadata supplied by the sample provider, not from assay-based typing.

Participants in the prospective study were enrolled through a virtual design, were aged 18 to 89 years, and lived in about two dozen United States geographic areas. In the prospective study, participants were assigned to cohorts based on the clinical history participants reported in a screening survey and a study questionnaire. A participant counted as exposed if, within 2 weeks of entering the study, that participant had been in contact with someone who had a PCR-confirmed or clinician-diagnosed COVID-19 case. In the prospective study, whole blood, serum and a nasopharyngeal or oropharyngeal swab were collected from each participant by mobile phlebotomists. Over a 2-month period, participants in the prospective study had the option of providing additional blood draws and questionnaires. Before DNA extraction, prospective study blood samples were shipped either frozen or at room temperature. The paper as a whole reports these results and caveats: The quantity of clinical and demographic metadata differed by source and by participant and was supplied without curation.

The immunoSEQ Assay, a bias-controlled multiplex PCR, was used to amplify TCRbeta CDR3 regions from genomic DNA. On the study's bioinformatics: The number of nucleated cells in each sample was estimated from the amplification of reference gene primers within the assay. To quantify the absolute abundance of each unique TCRbeta CDR3 rearrangement, sequence reads were collapsed and filtered. Productive Simpson clonality was computed per sample as the square root of Simpson's diversity index over productive rearrangements. TCRdb's version of the immuneACCESS table is confined to in-frame rearrangements and falls short of the full clone set. An unresolved V gene accounts for under half of the shortfall where checked; the remainder is of unknown origin. The D gene and trimming were derived from the DNA, and the V and J assignments and clone size from that table. Present in this sample are a few hundred thousand clones, roughly 90% of which were seen just once. The ten largest clones add up to 0.8% to 0.9% of the sample.

Concerning this clone: This clone's antigen is unknown. No base quality information exists; no much larger clone differs at one position.

The sequence derives from a woman aged 40 to 50 who had been exposed to COVID-19. Sequenced sample: PBMCs or T cells enriched from blood (not recorded which).

The CDR3 region: CAITGVWAPTDSPLHF. The DNA sequence follows: TGTGCCATAACAGGGGTATGGGCCCCGACAGATTCACCCCTCCACTTT. The rearranged segments are TRBV2 and TRBJ1-6, and TRBD1 matches 7 of the central bases. Looking up the germline V gene yields CDR1 SNHLY and CDR2 FYNNEI. The CDR3 spans 16 residues, from the cysteine through the phenylalanine. The retained sequence is limited to the CDR3, 48 bases, with the frame set at the first base. V is pruned by 10 bases and J by 8 bases, leaving 17 bases of the junction without a gene match.